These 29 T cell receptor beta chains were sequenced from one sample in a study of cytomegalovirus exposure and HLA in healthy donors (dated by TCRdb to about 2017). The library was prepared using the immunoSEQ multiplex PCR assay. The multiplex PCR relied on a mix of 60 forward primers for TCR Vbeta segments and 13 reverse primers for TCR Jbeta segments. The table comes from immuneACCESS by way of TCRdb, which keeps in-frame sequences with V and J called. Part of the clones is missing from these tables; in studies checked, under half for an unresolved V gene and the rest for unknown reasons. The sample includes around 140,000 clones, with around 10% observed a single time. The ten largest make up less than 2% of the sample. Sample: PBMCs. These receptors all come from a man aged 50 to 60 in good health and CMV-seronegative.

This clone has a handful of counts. The CDR3 sequence: CASSFPQGSTEAFF. The CDR3 nucleotides read TGTGCCAGCAGCTTCCCGCAGGGAAGCACTGAAGCTTTCTTT. The chain uses TRBV5-5 and TRBJ1-1; a weak D match, TRBD1 (5 bases). V lost 2 bases and J lost 4, with 12 bases in between. Germline-derived CDR1 and CDR2 are SGHKS and YYEKEE (reference sequence). CDR3 length: 14 amino acids.

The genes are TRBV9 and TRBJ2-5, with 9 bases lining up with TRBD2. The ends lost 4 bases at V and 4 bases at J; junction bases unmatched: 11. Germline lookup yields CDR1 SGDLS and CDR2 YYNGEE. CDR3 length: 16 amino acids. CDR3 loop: CASSPRGSGGGETQYF. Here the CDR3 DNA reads TGTGCCAGCAGCCCCCGGGGTAGCGGGGGAGGAGAGACCCAGTACTTC.

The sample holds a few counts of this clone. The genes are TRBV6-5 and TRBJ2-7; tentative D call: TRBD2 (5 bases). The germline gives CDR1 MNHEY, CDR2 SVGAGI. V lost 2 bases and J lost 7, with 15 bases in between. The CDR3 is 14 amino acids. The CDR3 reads CASSYPAALGEQYF. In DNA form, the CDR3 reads TGTGCCAGCAGTTACCCAGCGGCCCTGGGGGAGCAGTACTTC.

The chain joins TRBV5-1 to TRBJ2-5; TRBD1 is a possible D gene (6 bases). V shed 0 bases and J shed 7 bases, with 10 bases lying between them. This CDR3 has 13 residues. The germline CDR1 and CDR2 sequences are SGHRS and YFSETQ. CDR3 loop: CASSLDRVGTQYF. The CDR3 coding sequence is TGCGCCAGCAGCTTGGACAGGGTGGGGACCCAGTACTTC.

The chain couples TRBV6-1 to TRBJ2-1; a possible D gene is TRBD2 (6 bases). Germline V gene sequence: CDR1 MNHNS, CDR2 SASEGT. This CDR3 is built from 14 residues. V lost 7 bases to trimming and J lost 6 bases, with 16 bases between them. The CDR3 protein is CASKGLTGGNEQFF. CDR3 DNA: TGTGCCAGCAAGGGACTGACTGGAGGCAATGAGCAGTTCTTC.

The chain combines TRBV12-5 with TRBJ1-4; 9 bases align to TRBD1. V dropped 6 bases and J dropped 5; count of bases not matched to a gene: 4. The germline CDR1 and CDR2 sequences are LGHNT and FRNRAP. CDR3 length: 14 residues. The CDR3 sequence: CASGEQGANEKLFF. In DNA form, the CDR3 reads TGTGCTAGTGGGGAACAGGGGGCGAATGAAAAACTGTTTTTT.

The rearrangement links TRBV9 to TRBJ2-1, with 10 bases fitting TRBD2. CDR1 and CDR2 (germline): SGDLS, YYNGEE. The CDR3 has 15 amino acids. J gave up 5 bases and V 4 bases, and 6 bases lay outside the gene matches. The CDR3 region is CASSRLAGLNNEQFF. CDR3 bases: TGTGCCAGCAGCAGACTAGCGGGCCTGAACAATGAGCAGTTCTTC.

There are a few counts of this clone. The CDR3 DNA reads as TGTGCCAGCAGTTCCCTTTCCGAGCAGTACTTC. Amino acids: CASSSLSEQYF. The J gene is TRBJ2-7, the V gene TRBV27; D uncertain. V lost 4 bases to trimming and J lost 6 bases, with 7 bases between them. The CDR3 spans 11 residues. CDR1 is MNHEY, CDR2 SMNVEV, per germline (reference sequence).

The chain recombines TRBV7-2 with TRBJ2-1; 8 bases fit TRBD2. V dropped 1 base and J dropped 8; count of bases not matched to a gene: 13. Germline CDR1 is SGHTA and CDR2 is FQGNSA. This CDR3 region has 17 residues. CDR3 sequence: CASSLEASGFLMDEQFF. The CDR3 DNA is TGTGCCAGCAGCTTAGAGGCTAGCGGGTTCCTTATGGATGAGCAGTTCTTC.

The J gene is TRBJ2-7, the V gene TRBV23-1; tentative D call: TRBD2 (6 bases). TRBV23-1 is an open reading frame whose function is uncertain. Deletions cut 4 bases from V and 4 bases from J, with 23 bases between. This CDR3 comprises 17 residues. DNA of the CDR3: TGCGCCAGCAGTCGCCCGGGACTGCTCACAAGGAAGTACGAGCAGTACTTC. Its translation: CASSRPGLLTRKYEQYF.

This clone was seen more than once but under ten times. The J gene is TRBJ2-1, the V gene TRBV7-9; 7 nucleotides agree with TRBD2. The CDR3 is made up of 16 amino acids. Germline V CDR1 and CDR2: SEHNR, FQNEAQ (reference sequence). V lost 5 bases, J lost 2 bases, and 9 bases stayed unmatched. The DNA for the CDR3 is TGTGCCAGCAGCCGCTTTGACGGGGGGACCTACAATGAGCAGTTCTTC. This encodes CASSRFDGGTYNEQFF.

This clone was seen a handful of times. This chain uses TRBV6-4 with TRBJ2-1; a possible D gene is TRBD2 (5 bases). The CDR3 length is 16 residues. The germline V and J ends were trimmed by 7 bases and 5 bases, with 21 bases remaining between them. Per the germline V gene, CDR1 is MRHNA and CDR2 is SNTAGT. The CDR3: CASTLNAASRHNEQFF. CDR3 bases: TGTGCCAGCACCCTTAATGCGGCTAGCAGACACAATGAGCAGTTCTTC.

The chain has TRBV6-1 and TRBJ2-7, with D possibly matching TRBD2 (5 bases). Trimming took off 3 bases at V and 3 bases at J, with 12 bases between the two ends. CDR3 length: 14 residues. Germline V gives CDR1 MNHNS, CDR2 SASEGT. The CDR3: CASSERALNYEQYF. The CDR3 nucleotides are TGTGCCAGCAGTGAGAGGGCCCTCAACTACGAGCAGTACTTC.

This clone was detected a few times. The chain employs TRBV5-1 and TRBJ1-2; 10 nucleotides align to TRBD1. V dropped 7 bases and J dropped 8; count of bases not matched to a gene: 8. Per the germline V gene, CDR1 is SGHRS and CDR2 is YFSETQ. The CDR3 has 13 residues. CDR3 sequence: CASRGGTGDGYTF. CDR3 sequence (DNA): TGCGCCAGCCGAGGGGGGACAGGGGACGGCTACACCTTC.

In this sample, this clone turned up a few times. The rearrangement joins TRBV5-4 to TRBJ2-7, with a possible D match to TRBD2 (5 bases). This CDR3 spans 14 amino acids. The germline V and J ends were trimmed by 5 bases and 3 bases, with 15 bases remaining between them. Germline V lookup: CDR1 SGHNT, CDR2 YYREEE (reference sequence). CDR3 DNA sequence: TGTGCCAGCAGTAAAATACCCGGGGACTACGAGCAGTACTTC. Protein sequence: CASSKIPGDYEQYF.

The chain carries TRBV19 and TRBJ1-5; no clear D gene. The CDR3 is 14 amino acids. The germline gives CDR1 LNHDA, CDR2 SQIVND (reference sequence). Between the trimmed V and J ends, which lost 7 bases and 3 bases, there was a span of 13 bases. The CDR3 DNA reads TGTGCCAGTACCATAGGAGGGTACAATCAGCCCCAGCATTTT. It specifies CASTIGGYNQPQHF.

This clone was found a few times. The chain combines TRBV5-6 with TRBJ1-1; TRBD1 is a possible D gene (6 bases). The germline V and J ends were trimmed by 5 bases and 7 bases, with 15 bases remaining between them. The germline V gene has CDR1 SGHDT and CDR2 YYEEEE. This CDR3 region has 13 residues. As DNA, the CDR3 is TGTGCCAGCAGAATACGTACAGGGCATGAAGCTTTCTTT. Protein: CASRIRTGHEAFF.

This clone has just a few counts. The CDR3 DNA reads as TGCAGCGTTGGGCTCTTCGATCAGCCCCAGCATTTT. The encoded protein is CSVGLFDQPQHF. This chain joins TRBV29-1 and TRBJ1-5; the D is unclear. This CDR3 is built from 12 residues. V gave up 4 bases and J gave up 5 bases, with 9 bases separating them. Germline-derived CDR1 and CDR2 are SQVTM and ANQGSEA.

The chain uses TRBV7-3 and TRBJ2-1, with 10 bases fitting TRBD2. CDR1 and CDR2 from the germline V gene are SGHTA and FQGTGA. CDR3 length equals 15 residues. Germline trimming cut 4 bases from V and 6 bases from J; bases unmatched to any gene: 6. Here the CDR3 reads CASSSSGGAVNEQFF. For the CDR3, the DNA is TGTGCCAGCAGCTCAAGCGGGGGGGCCGTCAATGAGCAGTTCTTC.

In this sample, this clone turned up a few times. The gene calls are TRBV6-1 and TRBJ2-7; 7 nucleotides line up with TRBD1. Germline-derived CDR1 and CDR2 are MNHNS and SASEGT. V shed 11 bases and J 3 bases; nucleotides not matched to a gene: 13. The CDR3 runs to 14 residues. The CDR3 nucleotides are TGTGCCGTTCGAACCCGGACAGGCCTCTACGAGCAGTACTTC. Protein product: CAVRTRTGLYEQYF.

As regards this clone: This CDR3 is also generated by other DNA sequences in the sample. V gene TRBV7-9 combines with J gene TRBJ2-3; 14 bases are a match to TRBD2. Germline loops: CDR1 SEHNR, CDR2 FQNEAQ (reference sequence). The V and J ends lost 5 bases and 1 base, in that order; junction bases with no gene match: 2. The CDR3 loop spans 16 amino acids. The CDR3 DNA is TGTGCCAGCAGCCCGGGACTAGCGGGGGGCACAGATACGCAGTATTTT. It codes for CASSPGLAGGTDTQYF.

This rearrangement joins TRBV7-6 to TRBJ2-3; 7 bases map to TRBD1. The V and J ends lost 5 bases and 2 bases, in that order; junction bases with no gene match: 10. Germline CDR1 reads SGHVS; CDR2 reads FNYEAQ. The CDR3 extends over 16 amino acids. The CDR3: CASSGNRGQHTDTQYF. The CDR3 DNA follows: TGTGCCAGCAGCGGTAACAGGGGACAACACACAGATACGCAGTATTTT.

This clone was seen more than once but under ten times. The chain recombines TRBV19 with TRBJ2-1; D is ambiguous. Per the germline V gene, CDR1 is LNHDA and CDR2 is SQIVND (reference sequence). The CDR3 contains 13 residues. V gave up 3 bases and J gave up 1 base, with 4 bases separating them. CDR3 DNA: TGTGCCAGTAGTATGCAGTCCTACAATGAGCAGTTCTTC. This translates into CASSMQSYNEQFF.

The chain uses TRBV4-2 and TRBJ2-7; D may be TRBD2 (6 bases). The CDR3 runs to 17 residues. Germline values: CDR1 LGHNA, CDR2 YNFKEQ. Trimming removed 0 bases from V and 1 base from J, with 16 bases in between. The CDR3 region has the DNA TGTGCCAGCAGCCAAGAAGGCCCTAGCGACGTTTCCTACGAGCAGTACTTC. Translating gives CASSQEGPSDVSYEQYF.

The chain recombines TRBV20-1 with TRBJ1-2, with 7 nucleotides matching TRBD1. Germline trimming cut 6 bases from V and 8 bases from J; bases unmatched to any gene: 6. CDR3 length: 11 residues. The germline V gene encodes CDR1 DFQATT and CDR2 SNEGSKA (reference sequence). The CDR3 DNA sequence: TGCAGTGCCACAGGGGAGAAGGGCTACACCTTC. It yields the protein CSATGEKGYTF.

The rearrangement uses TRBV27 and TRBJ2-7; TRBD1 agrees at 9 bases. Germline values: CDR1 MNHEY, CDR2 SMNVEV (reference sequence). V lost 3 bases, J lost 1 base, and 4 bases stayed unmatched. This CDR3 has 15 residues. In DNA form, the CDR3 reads TGTGCCAGCAGTTTTAGGGGACAGGGTTCCTACGAGCAGTACTTC. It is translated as CASSFRGQGSYEQYF.

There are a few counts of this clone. The CDR3 coding sequence is TGTGCCAGCAGCGCAGACAGCAGCTATGGCTACACCTTC. Translating it yields CASSADSSYGYTF. The chain couples TRBV7-9 to TRBJ1-2; the D gene is possibly TRBD1 (5 bases). Germline CDR1 is SEHNR and CDR2 is FQNEAQ (reference sequence). CDR3 size: 13 residues. Trimming cost V 5 bases and J 4 bases, with 11 bases left between them.

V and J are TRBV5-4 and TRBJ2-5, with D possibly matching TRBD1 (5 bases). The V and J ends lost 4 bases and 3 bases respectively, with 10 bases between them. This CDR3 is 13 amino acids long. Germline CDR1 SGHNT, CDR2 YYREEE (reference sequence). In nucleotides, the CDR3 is TGTGCCAGCAGCAAGACAGTTGAAGAGACCCAGTACTTC. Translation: CASSKTVEETQYF.

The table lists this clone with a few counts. CDR3 loop: CASRATKQHYEQYF. CDR3 in DNA: TGTGCCAGCAGGGCCACTAAACAACACTACGAGCAGTACTTC. The chain carries TRBV2 and TRBJ2-7, with D uncertain. The CDR3 extends over 14 amino acids. Germline CDR1 is SNHLY and CDR2 is FYNNEI. V lost 6 bases and J lost 3, with 15 bases in between.